This T cell receptor beta chain was found in a study of blood T cell repertoires in COVID-19. The overall study: The United States, Italy and Spain supplied acute and convalescent COVID-19 samples.

In the authors' workflow: By means of reference gene primer amplification, nucleated cell counts were estimated. Assay used: immunoSEQ multiplex PCR; TCRdb lists only in-frame clones, some missing. The DNA was the basis for D and trimming; V, J and clone size are from that table. Seen here are a few hundred thousand clones, roughly 88% observed once, and the top ten hold 1.5% to 2%. The ends were cut back, 5 bases at V and 0 bases at J, with 7 bases in the middle. CDR1 and CDR2 (germline): MGHDK, SYGVNS. The CDR3 consists of 14 residues. Participants had their cohort set by participant-reported clinical history.

Specimen: PBMCs or T cells enriched from blood (not recorded which). The sequence derives from a woman aged 45-65 years who had recovered from COVID-19. V is TRBV25-1 and J is TRBJ2-2; D possibly corresponds to TRBD2 (6 bases). The CDR3 bases are TGTGCCAGCAGTTGGGGGGCGAACACCGGGGAGCTGTTTTTT. As protein: CASSWGANTGELFF.